These T cell receptor beta chains were read from a single sample in a study of blood T cells in healthy people across ages. TCRdb passed the 5' RACE reads through MiXCR, listing each CDR3 protein once. The sample has 1.5 million or so distinct CDR3 sequences; roughly 45% are singletons. Sequencing used blood. These receptors were taken from a woman younger than 35 in good health. Each CDR3 is given with its conserved first and last residue. The D gene is left open where the match is weak. Clone size appears in some rows only: once, few, many, or a class for an expanded clone.

abundance: -; j_gene: TRBJ2-7; d_gene: TRBD1; v_gene: TRBV9; CDR3aa: CASSVASGGVRYEQYF; CDR3nt: TGTGCCAGCAGCGTAGCCTCAGGGGGCGTAAGGTACGAGCAGTACTTC
abundance: -; j_gene: TRBJ2-1; d_gene: -; v_gene: TRBV20-1; CDR3aa: CSALDPPEGEQFF; CDR3nt: TGCAGTGCTCTGGACCCACCCGAGGGCGAGCAGTTCTTC
abundance: few; j_gene: TRBJ2-7; d_gene: -; v_gene: TRBV6-5; CDR3aa: CASSYALQAYEQYF; CDR3nt: TGTGCCAGCAGTTACGCCTTACAGGCCTACGAGCAGTACTTC
abundance: -; j_gene: TRBJ2-7; d_gene: TRBD2; v_gene: TRBV9; CDR3aa: CASSVAPGLAYEQYF; CDR3nt: TGTGCCAGCAGCGTAGCTCCGGGACTAGCTTACGAGCAGTACTTC
abundance: -; j_gene: TRBJ2-1; d_gene: TRBD2; v_gene: TRBV7-6; CDR3aa: CASSLGAGLAGDEQFF; CDR3nt: TGTGCCAGCAGCTTAGGTGCGGGACTAGCGGGAGATGAGCAGTTCTTC
abundance: few; j_gene: TRBJ2-1; d_gene: -; v_gene: TRBV2; CDR3aa: CASGWELPSREQFF; CDR3nt: TGTGCCAGCGGTTGGGAGCTACCCTCCCGGGAGCAGTTCTTC
abundance: -; j_gene: TRBJ1-2; d_gene: -; v_gene: TRBV27; CDR3aa: CASSLSQPSAPTLSYGYTF; CDR3nt: TGTGCCAGCAGTTTATCCCAGCCCTCAGCACCGACTTTGAGCTATGGCTACACCTTC
abundance: once; j_gene: TRBJ2-7; d_gene: TRBD2; v_gene: TRBV6-5; CDR3aa: CASSYKTGTSGSYEQYF; CDR3nt: TGTGCCAGCAGTTACAAAACCGGGACTAGCGGCTCCTACGAGCAGTACTTC
abundance: -; j_gene: TRBJ2-7; d_gene: TRBD1; v_gene: TRBV5-1; CDR3aa: CASSLGGTVQNEQYF; CDR3nt: TGCGCCAGCAGCTTGGGGGGGACAGTCCAAAACGAGCAGTACTTC
abundance: few; j_gene: TRBJ1-6; d_gene: -; v_gene: TRBV28; CDR3aa: CASSFLQGGSPLHF; CDR3nt: TGTGCCAGCAGTTTTTTGCAGGGCGGTTCACCCCTCCACTTT
abundance: once; j_gene: TRBJ2-1; d_gene: -; v_gene: TRBV29-1; CDR3aa: CSVDGGGARNEQFF; CDR3nt: TGCAGCGTTGATGGGGGGGGGGCCCGGAATGAGCAGTTCTTC
abundance: few; j_gene: TRBJ2-4; d_gene: TRBD1; v_gene: TRBV7-2; CDR3aa: CASSSTGSDKNIQYF; CDR3nt: TGTGCCAGCAGCTCGACAGGGTCTGACAAAAACATTCAGTACTTC
abundance: -; j_gene: TRBJ1-6; d_gene: -; v_gene: TRBV7-2; CDR3aa: CASSPPGYSPLHF; CDR3nt: TGTGCCAGCAGCCCCCCTGGTTATTCACCCCTCCACTTT
abundance: -; j_gene: TRBJ2-5; d_gene: -; v_gene: TRBV24-1; CDR3aa: CATSEGDAVGQNEQYF; CDR3nt: TGTGCCACCAGTGAGGGGGACGCCGTCGGCCAGAATGAGCAGTACTTC
abundance: -; j_gene: TRBJ2-5; d_gene: -; v_gene: TRBV7-8; CDR3aa: CASSWTKMGEQYF; CDR3nt: TGTGCCAGCAGCTGGACTAAGATGGGGGAGCAGTACTTC
abundance: -; j_gene: TRBJ2-5; d_gene: TRBD1; v_gene: TRBV2; CDR3aa: CASTPEQGAQETQYF; CDR3nt: TGTGCCAGCACCCCCGAGCAGGGGGCCCAAGAGACCCAGTACTTC
abundance: few; j_gene: TRBJ2-1; d_gene: TRBD2; v_gene: TRBV20-1; CDR3aa: CSASGWASGSLQFF; CDR3nt: TGCAGTGCTAGTGGGTGGGCTAGCGGGAGTCTGCAGTTCTTC
abundance: -; j_gene: TRBJ1-5; d_gene: -; v_gene: TRBV5-5; CDR3aa: CASSQDSLSQPQHF; CDR3nt: TGTGCCAGCAGCCAAGACAGCTTAAGCCAGCCCCAGCATTTT
abundance: -; j_gene: TRBJ2-7; d_gene: TRBD2; v_gene: TRBV12-3/TRBV12-4; CDR3aa: CASSPGASGRAGTYEQYF; CDR3nt: TGTGCCAGCAGTCCCGGGGCTAGCGGGAGGGCCGGTACATACGAGCAGTACTTC
abundance: few; j_gene: TRBJ2-3; d_gene: -; v_gene: TRBV2; CDR3aa: CASSASLALTSTDTQYF; CDR3nt: TGTGCCAGCAGCGCTTCCCTAGCGCTCACTAGCACAGATACGCAGTATTTT
abundance: many; j_gene: TRBJ2-5; d_gene: TRBD2; v_gene: TRBV5-6; CDR3aa: CASSLGLAQETQYF; CDR3nt: TGTGCCAGCAGCTTAGGACTAGCGCAAGAGACCCAGTACTTC
abundance: many; j_gene: TRBJ2-5; d_gene: -; v_gene: TRBV15; CDR3aa: CATSRDSGTQYF; CDR3nt: TGTGCCACCAGCAGAGATTCTGGTACCCAGTACTTC
abundance: -; j_gene: TRBJ2-3; d_gene: TRBD2; v_gene: TRBV7-9; CDR3aa: CASSLVTSGSTDAQYF; CDR3nt: TGTGCCAGCAGCTTAGTCACTAGCGGAAGCACAGATGCGCAGTATTTT